This T cell receptor (beta chain) was captured in a study of blood T cell repertoires in COVID-19. As for the study in general: COVID-19 samples from acute and convalescent phases originated in the United States, Italy and Spain. PBMCs, B-cell-depleted T cells, or T cells provided the cDNA or gDNA that made up the material.

As originally analysed: The authors estimated nucleated cell counts from reference gene primer amplification. The assay was immunoSEQ multiplex PCR, and TCRdb's table has in-frame clones only and misses some. The V and J calls and clone size were taken over from that table, and D and trimming were inferred from the DNA. The table shows under 300,000 clones, with 75% to 90% occurring only once. The V gene end was trimmed by 5 bases and the J gene end by 2 bases; junction bases not matched to a gene: 4. CDR1 is MGHRA, CDR2 YSYEKL, per germline. The CDR3 has 15 residues. This clone was counted a few times.

The clonotype was recovered from a woman younger than 45 with acute COVID-19. Sample: PBMCs or T cells enriched from blood (not recorded which). This chain joins TRBV4-1 and TRBJ1-4, with 8 positions matching TRBD1. For the CDR3, the DNA is TGCGCCAGCAGCACTCGGACAGGGACTAATGAAAAACTGTTTTTT. It is translated as CASSTRTGTNEKLFF.